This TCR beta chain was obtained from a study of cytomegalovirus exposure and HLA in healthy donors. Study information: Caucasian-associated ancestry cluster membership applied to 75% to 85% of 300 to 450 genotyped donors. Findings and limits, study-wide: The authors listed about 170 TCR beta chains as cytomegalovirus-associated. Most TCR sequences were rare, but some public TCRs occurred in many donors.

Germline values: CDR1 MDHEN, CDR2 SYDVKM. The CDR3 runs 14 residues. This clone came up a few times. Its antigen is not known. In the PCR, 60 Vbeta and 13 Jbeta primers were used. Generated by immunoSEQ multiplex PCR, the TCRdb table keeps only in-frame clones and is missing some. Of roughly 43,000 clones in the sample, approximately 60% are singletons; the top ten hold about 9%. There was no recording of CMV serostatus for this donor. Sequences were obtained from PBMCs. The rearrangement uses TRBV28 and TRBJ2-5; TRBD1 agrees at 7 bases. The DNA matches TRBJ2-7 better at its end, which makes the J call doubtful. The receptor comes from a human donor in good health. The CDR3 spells CASSLSGGYYEQYF. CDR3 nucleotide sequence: TGTGCCAGCAGTTTGTCAGGGGGTTACTACGAGCAGTACTTC.